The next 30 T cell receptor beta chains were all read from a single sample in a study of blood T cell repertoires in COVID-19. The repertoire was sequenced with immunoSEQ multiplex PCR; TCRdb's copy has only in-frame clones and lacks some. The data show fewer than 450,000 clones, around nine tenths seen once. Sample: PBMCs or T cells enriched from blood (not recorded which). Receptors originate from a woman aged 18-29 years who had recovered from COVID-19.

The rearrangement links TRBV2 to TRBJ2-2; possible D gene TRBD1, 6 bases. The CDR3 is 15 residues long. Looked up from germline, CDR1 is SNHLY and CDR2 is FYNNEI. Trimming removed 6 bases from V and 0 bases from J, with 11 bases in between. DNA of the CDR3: TGTGCCAGCAGACCTGGGGGCGCGAACACCGGGGAGCTGTTTTTT. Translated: CASRPGGANTGELFF.

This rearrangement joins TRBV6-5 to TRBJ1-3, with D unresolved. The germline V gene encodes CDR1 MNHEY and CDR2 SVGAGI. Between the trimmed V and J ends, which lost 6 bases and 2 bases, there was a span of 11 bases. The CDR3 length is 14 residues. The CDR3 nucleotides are TGTGCCAGCAGACTCCGAGGTGCTGGAAACACCATATATTTT. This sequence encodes CASRLRGAGNTIYF.

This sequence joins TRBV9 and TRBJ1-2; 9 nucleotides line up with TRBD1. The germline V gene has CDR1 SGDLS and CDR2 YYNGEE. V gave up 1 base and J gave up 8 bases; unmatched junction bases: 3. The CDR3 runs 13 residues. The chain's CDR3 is CASSVTGGAGYTF. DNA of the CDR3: TGTGCCAGCAGCGTAACAGGGGGCGCGGGCTACACCTTC. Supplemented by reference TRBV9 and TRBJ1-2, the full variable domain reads DSGVTQTPKHLITATGQRVTLRCSPRSGDLSVYWYQQSLDQGLQFLIQYYNGEERAKGNILERFSAQQFPDLHSELNLSSLELGDSALYFCASSVTGGAGYTFGSGTRLTVV.

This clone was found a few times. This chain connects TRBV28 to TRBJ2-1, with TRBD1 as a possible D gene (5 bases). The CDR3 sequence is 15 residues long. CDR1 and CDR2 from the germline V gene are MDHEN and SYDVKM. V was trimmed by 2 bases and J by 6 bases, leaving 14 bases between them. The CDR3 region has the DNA TGTGCCAGCAGTTTAAGCCAGACAAGGGGCAATGAGCAGTTCTTC. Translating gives CASSLSQTRGNEQFF. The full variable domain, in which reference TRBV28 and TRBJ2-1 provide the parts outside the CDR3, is DVKVTQSSRYLVKRTGEKVFLECVQDMDHENMFWYRQDPGLGLRLIYFSYDVKMKEKGDIPEGYSVSREKKERFSLILESASTNQTSMYLCASSLSQTRGNEQFFGPGTRLTVL.

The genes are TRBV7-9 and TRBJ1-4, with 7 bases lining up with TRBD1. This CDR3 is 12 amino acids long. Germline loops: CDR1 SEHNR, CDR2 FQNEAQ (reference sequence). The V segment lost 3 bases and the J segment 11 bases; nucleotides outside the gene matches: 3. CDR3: CASSLWDSKLFF. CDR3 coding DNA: TGTGCCAGCAGCTTGTGGGACAGTAAACTGTTTTTT.

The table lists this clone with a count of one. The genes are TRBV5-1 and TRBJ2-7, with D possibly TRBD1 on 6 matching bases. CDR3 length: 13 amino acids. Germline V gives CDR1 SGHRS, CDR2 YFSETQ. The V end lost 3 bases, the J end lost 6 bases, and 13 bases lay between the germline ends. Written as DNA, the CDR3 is TGCGCCAGCAGCTCAGCCCCCAGGGGCGAGCAGTACTTC. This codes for CASSSAPRGEQYF. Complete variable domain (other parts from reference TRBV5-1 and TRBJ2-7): KAGVTQTPRYLIKTRGQQVTLSCSPISGHRSVSWYQQTPGQGLQFLFEYFSETQRNKGNFPGRFSGRQFSNSRSEMNVSTLELGDSALYLCASSSAPRGEQYFGPGTRLTVT.

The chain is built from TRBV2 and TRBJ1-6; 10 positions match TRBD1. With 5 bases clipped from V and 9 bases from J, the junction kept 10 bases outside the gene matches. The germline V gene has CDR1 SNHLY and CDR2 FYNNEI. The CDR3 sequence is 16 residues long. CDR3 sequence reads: CASSSTGGKFISPLHF. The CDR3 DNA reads TGTGCCAGCAGTTCGACAGGGGGCAAATTTATTTCACCCCTCCACTTT.

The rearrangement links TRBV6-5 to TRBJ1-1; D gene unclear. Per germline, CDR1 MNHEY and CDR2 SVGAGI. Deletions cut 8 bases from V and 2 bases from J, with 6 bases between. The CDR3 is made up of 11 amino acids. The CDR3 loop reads CASGLNTEAFF. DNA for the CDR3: TGTGCCAGCGGGCTTAACACTGAAGCTTTCTTT.

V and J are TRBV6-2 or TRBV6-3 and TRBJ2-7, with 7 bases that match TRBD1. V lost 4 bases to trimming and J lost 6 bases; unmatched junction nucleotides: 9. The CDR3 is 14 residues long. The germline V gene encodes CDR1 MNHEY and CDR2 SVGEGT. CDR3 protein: CASSLTGHEAEQYF. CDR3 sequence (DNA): TGTGCCAGCAGTTTGACAGGGCATGAGGCCGAGCAGTACTTC.

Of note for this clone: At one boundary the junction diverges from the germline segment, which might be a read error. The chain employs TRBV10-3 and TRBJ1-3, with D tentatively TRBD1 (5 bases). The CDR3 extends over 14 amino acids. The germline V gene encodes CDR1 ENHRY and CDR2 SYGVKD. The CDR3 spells CVISKGHSGNTIYF. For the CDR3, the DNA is TGTGTCATCTCCAAGGGGCACTCTGGAAACACCATATATTTT.

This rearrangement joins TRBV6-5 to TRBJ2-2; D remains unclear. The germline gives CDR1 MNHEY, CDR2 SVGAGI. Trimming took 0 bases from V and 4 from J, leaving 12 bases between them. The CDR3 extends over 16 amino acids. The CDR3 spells CASSYSWAILTGELFF. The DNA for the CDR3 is TGTGCCAGCAGTTACTCGTGGGCGATTCTCACCGGGGAGCTGTTTTTT.

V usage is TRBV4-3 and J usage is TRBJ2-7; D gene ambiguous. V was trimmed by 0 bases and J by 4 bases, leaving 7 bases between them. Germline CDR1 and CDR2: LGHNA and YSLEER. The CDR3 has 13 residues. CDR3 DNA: TGCGCCAGCAGCCAAGATATCCCTTACGAGCAGTACTTC. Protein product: CASSQDIPYEQYF.

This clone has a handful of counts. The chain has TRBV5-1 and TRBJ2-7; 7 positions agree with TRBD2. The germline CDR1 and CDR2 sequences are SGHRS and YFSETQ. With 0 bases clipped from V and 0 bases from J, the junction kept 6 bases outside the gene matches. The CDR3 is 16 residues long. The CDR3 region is CASSLAGGGYSYEQYF. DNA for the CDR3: TGCGCCAGCAGCTTGGCGGGGGGAGGGTACTCCTACGAGCAGTACTTC.

The CDR3 is CASSPPGLAGGVYNEQFF. The CDR3 DNA follows: TGTGCCAGCAGCCCCCCGGGACTAGCGGGGGGCGTGTACAATGAGCAGTTCTTC. V gene TRBV5-4 combines with J gene TRBJ2-1, with 15 bases fitting TRBD2. Per the germline V gene, CDR1 is SGHNT and CDR2 is YYREEE (reference sequence). The junction had 9 bases not matched to a gene; V was cut back by 4 bases and J by 4 bases. The CDR3 is 18 residues long.

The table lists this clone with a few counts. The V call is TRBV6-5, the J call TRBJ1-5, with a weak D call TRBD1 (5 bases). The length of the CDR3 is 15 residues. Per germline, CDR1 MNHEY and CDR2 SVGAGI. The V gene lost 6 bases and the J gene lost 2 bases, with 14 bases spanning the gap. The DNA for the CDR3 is TGTGCCAGCAGCTTGCGCGACAGTCGCAATCAGCCCCAGCATTTT. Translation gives CASSLRDSRNQPQHF.

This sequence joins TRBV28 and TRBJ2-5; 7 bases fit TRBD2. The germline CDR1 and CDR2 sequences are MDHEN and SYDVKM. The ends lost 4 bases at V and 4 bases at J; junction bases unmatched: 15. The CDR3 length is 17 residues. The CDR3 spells CASSSKPLARMRETQYF. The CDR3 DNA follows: TGTGCCAGCAGTTCCAAACCACTAGCGAGAATGCGAGAGACCCAGTACTTC.

CDR3 sequence: CASRKGQGVSYEQYF. CDR3 in DNA: TGCGCCAGCAGGAAAGGACAGGGGGTCTCCTACGAGCAGTACTTC. The chain recombines TRBV5-1 with TRBJ2-7; 10 bases map to TRBD1. The CDR3 covers 15 residues. The ends lost 5 bases at V and 0 bases at J; junction bases unmatched: 5. Per germline, CDR1 SGHRS and CDR2 YFSETQ.

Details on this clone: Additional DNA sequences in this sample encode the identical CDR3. CDR3 residues: CASSSDRGLYGYTF. In nucleotides, the CDR3 is TGTGCCAGCAGCTCCGACAGGGGCCTCTATGGCTACACCTTC. The chain has TRBV5-6 and TRBJ1-2, with 8 bases matching TRBD1. Germline assignment: CDR1 SGHDT and CDR2 YYEEEE. The length of the CDR3 is 14 residues. The V segment lost 3 bases and the J segment 4 bases; nucleotides outside the gene matches: 5.

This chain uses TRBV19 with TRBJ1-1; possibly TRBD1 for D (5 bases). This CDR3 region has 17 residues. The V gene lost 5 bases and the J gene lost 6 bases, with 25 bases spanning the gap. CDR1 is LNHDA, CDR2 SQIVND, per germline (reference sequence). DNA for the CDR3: TGTGCCAGTAGTCTCATTGGGCCGGCCGCGGGGCTGGCTGAAGCTTTCTTT. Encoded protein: CASSLIGPAAGLAEAFF.

The CDR3 DNA reads TGTGCCAGCAGGCTTACAGGGGGCGCGGATTCACCCCTCCACTTT. Amino acids: CASRLTGGADSPLHF. V gene TRBV27 combines with J gene TRBJ1-6, with 9 positions matching TRBD1. Germline CDR1 reads MNHEY; CDR2 reads SMNVEV (reference sequence). CDR3 length equals 15 residues. V was pared by 6 bases and J by 8 bases, with 8 bases of the junction left unmatched.

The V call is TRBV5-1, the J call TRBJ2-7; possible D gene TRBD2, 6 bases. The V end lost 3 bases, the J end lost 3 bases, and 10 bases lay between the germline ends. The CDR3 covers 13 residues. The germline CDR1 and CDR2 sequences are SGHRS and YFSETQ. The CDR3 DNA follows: TGCGCCAGCAGCTGGGGGGTGGACTACGAGCAGTACTTC. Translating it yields CASSWGVDYEQYF.

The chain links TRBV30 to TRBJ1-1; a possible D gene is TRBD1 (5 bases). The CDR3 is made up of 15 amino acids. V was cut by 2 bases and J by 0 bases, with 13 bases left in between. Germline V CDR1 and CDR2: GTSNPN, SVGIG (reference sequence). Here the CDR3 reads CAWSLADSLNTEAFF. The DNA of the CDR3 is TGTGCCTGGAGTCTGGCCGACAGTTTGAACACTGAAGCTTTCTTT.

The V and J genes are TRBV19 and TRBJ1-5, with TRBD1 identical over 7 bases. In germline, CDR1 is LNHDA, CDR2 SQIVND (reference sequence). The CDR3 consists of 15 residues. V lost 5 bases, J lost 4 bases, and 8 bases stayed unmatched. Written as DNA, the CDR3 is TGTGCCAGTAGTGCGACAGGGACTAGGAATCAGCCCCAGCATTTT. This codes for CASSATGTRNQPQHF.

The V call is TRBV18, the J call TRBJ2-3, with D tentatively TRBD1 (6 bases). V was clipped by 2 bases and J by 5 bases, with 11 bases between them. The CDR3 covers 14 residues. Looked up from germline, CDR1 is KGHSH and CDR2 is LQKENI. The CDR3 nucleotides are TGTGCCAGCTCACCAGGGTTCAGGGGAGATACGCAGTATTTT. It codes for CASSPGFRGDTQYF.

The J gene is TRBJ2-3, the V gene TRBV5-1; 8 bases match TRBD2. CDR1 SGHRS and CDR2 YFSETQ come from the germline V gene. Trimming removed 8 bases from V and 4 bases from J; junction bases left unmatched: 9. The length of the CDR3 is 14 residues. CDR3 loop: CASQTSGGADTQYF. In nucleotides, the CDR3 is TGCGCCAGTCAGACATCGGGGGGGGCAGATACGCAGTATTTT. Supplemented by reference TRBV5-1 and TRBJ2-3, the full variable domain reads KAGVTQTPRYLIKTRGQQVTLSCSPISGHRSVSWYQQTPGQGLQFLFEYFSETQRNKGNFPGRFSGRQFSNSRSEMNVSTLELGDSALYLCASQTSGGADTQYFGPGTRLTVL.

The CDR3 nucleotides read TGCGCCAGCAGCAAATTTCGGGACAGCTCCTATAATTCACCCCTCCACTTT. Translated: CASSKFRDSSYNSPLHF. The rearrangement links TRBV4-1 to TRBJ1-6, with 7 nucleotides matching TRBD1. The CDR3 length is 17 residues. Germline CDR1 reads MGHRA; CDR2 reads YSYEKL. The V segment lost 5 bases and the J segment 0 bases; nucleotides outside the gene matches: 7.

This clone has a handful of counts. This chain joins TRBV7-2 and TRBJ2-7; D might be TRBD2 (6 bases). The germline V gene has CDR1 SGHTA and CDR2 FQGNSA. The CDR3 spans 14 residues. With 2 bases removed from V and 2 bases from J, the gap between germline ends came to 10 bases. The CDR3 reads CASSLSRTTYEQYF. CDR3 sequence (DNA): TGTGCCAGCAGCTTATCGAGGACTACCTACGAGCAGTACTTC.

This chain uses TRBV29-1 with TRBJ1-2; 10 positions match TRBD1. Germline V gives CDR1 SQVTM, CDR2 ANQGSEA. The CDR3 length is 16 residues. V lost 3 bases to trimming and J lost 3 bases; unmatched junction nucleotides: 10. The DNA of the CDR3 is TGCAGCGTTGAGATCAGGGACAGGGGTGAGGACTATGGCTACACCTTC. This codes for CSVEIRDRGEDYGYTF. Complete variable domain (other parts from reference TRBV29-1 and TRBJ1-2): SAVISQKPSRDICQRGTSLTIQCQVDSQVTMMFWYRQQPGQSLTLIATANQGSEATYESGFVIDKFPISRPNLTFSTLTVSNMSPEDSSIYLCSVEIRDRGEDYGYTFGSGTRLTVV.

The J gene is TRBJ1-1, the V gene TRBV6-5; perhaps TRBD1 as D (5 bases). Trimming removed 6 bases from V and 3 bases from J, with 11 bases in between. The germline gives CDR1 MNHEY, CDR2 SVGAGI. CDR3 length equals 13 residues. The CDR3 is CASRGQTDTEAFF. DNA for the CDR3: TGTGCCAGCAGAGGGCAGACAGACACTGAAGCTTTCTTT.

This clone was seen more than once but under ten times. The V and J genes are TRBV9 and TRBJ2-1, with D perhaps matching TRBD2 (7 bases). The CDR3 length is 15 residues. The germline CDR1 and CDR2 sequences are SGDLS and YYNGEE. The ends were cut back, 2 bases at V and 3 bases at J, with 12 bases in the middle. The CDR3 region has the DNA TGTGCCAGCAGCGTGGAAGGGGGGGACTACAATGAGCAGTTCTTC. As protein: CASSVEGGDYNEQFF.